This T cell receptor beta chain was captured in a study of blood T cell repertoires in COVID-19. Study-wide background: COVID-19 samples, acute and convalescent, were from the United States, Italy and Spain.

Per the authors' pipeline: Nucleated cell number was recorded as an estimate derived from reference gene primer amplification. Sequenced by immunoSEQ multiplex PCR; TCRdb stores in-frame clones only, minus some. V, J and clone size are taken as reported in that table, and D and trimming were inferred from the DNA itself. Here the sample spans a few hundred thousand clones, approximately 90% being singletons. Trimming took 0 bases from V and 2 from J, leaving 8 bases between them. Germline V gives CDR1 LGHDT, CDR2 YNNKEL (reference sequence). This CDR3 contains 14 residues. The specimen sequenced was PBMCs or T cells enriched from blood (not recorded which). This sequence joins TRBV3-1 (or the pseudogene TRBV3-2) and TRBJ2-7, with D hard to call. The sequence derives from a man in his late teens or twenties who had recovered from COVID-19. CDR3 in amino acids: CASSQEKLAYEQYF. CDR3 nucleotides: TGTGCCAGCAGCCAAGAAAAGCTAGCCTACGAGCAGTACTTC.